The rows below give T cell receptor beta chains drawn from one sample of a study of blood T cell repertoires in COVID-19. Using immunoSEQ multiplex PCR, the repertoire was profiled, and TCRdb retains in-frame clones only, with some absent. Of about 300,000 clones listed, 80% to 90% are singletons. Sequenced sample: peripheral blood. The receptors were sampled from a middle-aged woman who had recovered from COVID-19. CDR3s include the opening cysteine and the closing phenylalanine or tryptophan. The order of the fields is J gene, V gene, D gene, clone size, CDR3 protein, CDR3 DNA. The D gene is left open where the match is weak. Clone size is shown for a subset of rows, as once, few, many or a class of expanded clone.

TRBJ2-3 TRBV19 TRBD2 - CASALSSGGTDTQYF TGTGCCAGTGCCCTCTCTAGCGGGGGAACAGATACGCAGTATTTT
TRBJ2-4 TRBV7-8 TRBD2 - CASSLALAGGLPPNIQYF TGTGCCAGCAGCTTAGCGCTAGCGGGGGGGCTCCCTCCAAACATTCAGTACTTC
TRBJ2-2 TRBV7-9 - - CASSLLGGPGELFF TGTGCCAGCAGCCTTCTAGGGGGTCCCGGGGAGCTGTTTTTT
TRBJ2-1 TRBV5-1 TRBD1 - CASSLGGQTYNEQFF TGCGCCAGCAGCTTGGGGGGACAGACATACAATGAGCAGTTCTTC
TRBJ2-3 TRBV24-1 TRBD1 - CATSSGGGKDTQYF TGTGCCACCAGCTCAGGGGGCGGAAAAGATACGCAGTATTTT
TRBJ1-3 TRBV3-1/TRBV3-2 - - CASSQRGSGNTIYF TGTGCCAGCAGCCAACGCGGGTCTGGAAACACCATATATTTT
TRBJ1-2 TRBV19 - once CASRHGEQLGYGYTF TGTGCCAGTCGGCACGGGGAACAGTTAGGCTATGGCTACACCTTC
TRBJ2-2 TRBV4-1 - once CASSQESAGRLNTGELFF TGCGCCAGCAGCCAAGAATCGGCAGGGCGGTTGAACACCGGGGAGCTGTTTTTT
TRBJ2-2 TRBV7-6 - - CASSPAGARSGELFF TGTGCCAGCAGCCCCGCGGGGGCGCGTTCCGGGGAGCTGTTTTTT
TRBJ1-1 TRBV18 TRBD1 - CASSPQGQGSGAEAFF TGTGCCAGCTCACCACAGGGACAGGGGAGCGGAGCTGAAGCTTTCTTT
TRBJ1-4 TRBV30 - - CAWSVRWGRKNEKLFF TGTGCCTGGAGTGTACGGTGGGGCAGGAAGAATGAAAAACTGTTTTTT
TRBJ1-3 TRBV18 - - CASSPAASDTIYF TGTGCCAGCTCACCGGCGGCTTCGGACACCATATATTTT
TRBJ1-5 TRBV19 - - CASSRYGRDSNQPQHF TGTGCCAGTAGTCGCTATGGCCGGGATAGCAATCAGCCCCAGCATTTT
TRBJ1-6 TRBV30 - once CAWSVLDSPLHF TGTGCCTGGAGTGTACTGGATTCACCCCTCCACTTT
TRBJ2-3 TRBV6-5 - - CASSHGTKSTDTQYF TGTGCCAGCAGTCACGGGACAAAAAGCACAGATACGCAGTATTTT
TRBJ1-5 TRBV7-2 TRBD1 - CASSPDRAQPQHF TGTGCCAGCAGCCCGGACAGGGCCCAGCCCCAGCATTTT
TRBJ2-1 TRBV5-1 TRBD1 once CASSEGQNAGSYNEQFF TGCGCCAGCAGCGAGGGACAGAATGCAGGCTCCTACAATGAGCAGTTCTTC
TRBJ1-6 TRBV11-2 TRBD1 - CASSGGPGQGASPLHF TGTGCCAGCAGCGGGGGGCCCGGACAGGGGGCTTCACCCCTCCACTTT
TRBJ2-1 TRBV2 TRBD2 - CASSPLAVVNEQFF TGTGCCAGCAGCCCCCTAGCGGTTGTGAATGAGCAGTTCTTC
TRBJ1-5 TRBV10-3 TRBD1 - CAISESTGKQPQHF TGTGCCATCAGTGAGTCGACAGGGAAACAGCCCCAGCATTTT
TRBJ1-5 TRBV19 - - CASTPTRPNQPQHF TGTGCCAGTACCCCGACACGGCCTAATCAGCCCCAGCATTTT